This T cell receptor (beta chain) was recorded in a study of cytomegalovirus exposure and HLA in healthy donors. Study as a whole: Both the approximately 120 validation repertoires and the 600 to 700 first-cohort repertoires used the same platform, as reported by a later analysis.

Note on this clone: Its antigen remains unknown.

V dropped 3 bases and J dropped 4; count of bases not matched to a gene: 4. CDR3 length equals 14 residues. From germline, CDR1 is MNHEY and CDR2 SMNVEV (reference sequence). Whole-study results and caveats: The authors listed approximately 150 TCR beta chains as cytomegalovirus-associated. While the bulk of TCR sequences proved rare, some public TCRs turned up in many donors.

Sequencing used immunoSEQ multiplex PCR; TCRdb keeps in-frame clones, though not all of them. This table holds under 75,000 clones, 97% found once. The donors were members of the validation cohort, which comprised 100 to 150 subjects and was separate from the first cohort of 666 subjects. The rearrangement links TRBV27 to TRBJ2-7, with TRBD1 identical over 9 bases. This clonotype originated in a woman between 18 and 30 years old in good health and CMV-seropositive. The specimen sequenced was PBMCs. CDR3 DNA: TGTGCCAGCAGTTTCCGGGACAGGGCTTACGAGCAGTACTTC. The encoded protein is CASSFRDRAYEQYF.